This TCR beta chain originates from a study of cytomegalovirus exposure and HLA in healthy donors. This CDR3 has 14 residues. Germline trimming cut 6 bases from V and 2 bases from J; bases unmatched to any gene: 7. Germline-derived CDR1 and CDR2 are MNHNS and SASEGT. Whole-study findings and limits: First-cohort TCR clusters tended to co-occur in the roughly 130 validation repertoires, a later analysis found. Per published reports, the classifier diagnosed cytomegalovirus status with high specificity and sensitivity. The study flagged fewer than 200 TCR beta chains as cytomegalovirus-associated.

As regards this clone: The antigen is unknown.

The protocol was immunoSEQ multiplex PCR, while the TCRdb copy is restricted to in-frame clones and leaves out a portion. The sample holds over 250,000 clones, roughly 87% seen once. It was the roughly 130-subject validation cohort, separate from the approximately 680-subject first cohort, to which the donors belonged. The chain links TRBV6-1 to TRBJ2-7, with 7 bases aligning to TRBD1. The origin of this receptor is a woman in her 30s in good health and CMV-seropositive. Sequencing was performed on PBMCs. The DNA for the CDR3 is TGTGCCAGCAGCCACCAGGGGGACACCTACGAGCAGTACTTC. Translating gives CASSHQGDTYEQYF.